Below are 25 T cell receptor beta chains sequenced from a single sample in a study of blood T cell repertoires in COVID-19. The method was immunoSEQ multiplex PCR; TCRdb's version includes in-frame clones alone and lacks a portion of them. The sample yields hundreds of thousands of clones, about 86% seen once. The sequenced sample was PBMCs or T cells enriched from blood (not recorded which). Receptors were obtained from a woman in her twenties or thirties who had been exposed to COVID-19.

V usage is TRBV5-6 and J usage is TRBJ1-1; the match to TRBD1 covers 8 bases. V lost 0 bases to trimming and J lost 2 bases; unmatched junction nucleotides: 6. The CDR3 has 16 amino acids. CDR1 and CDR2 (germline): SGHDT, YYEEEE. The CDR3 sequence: CASSLAQGAFNTEAFF. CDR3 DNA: TGTGCCAGCAGCTTGGCCCAGGGGGCGTTTAACACTGAAGCTTTCTTT.

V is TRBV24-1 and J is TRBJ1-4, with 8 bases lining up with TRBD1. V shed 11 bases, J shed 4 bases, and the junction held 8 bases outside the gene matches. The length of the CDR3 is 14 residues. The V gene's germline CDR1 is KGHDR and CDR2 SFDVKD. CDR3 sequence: CARRTGWDNEKLFF. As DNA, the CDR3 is TGTGCCAGACGGACAGGGTGGGATAATGAAAAACTGTTTTTT.

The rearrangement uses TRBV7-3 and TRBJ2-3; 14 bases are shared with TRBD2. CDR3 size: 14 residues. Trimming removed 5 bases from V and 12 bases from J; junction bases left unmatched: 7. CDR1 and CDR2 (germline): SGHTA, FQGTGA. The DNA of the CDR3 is TGTGCCAGCAGCCTCGGACTAGCGGGGGGCCTACAGTATTTT. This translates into CASSLGLAGGLQYF.

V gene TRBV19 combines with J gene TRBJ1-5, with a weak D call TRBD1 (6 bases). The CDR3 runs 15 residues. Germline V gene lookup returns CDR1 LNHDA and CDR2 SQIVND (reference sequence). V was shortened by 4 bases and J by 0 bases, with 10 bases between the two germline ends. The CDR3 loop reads CASSKGDLSNQPQHF. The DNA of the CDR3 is TGTGCCAGTAGTAAGGGGGACCTTAGCAATCAGCCCCAGCATTTT.

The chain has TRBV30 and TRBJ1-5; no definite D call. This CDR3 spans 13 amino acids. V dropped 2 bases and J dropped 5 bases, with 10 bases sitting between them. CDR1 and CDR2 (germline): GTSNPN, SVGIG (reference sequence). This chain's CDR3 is CAWSRGDDQPQHF. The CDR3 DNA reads TGTGCCTGGAGTCGGGGAGACGATCAGCCCCAGCATTTT.

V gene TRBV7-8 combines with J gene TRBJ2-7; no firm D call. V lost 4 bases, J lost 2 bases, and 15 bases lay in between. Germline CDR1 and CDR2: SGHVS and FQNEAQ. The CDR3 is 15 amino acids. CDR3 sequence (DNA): TGTGCCAGCAGCTCCCCCACTCGCTCCCCCTACGAGCAGTACTTC. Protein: CASSSPTRSPYEQYF.

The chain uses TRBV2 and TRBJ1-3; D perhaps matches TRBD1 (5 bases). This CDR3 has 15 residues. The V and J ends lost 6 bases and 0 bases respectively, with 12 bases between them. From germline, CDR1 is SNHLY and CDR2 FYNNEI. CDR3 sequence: CASSEMGLSGNTIYF. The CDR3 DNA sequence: TGTGCCAGCAGCGAGATGGGACTCTCTGGAAACACCATATATTTT.

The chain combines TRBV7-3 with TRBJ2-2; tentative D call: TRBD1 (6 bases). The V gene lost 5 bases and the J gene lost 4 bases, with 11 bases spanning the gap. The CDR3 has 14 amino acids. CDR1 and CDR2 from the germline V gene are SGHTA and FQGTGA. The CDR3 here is CASSPTGSTGELFF. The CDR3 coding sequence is TGTGCCAGCAGCCCCACAGGGTCCACCGGGGAGCTGTTTTTT.

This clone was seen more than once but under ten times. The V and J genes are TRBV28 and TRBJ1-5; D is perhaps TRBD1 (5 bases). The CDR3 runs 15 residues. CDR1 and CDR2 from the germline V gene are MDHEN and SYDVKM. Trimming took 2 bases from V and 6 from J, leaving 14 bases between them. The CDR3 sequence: CASSLVRASGQPQHF. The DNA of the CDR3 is TGTGCCAGCAGTTTAGTCAGGGCCTCAGGTCAGCCCCAGCATTTT.

CDR3 DNA sequence: TGTGCCAGCAGCGCACGGGACAGTTTGAACTATGGCTACACCTTC. Protein: CASSARDSLNYGYTF. The chain links TRBV7-2 to TRBJ1-2, with TRBD1 identical over 7 bases. Germline V gene lookup returns CDR1 SGHTA and CDR2 FQGNSA. V gave up 5 bases and J gave up 2 bases; unmatched junction bases: 8. The CDR3 is 15 residues long.

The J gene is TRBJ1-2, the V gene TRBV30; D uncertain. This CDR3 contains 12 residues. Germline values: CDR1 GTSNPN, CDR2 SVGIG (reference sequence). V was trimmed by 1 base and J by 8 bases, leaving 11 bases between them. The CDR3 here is CAWSASAGGYTF. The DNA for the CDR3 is TGTGCCTGGAGTGCCTCAGCGGGCGGCTACACCTTC.

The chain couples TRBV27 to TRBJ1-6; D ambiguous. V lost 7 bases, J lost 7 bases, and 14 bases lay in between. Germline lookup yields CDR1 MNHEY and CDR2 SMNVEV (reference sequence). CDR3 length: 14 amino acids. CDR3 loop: CASNSGRPNSPLHF. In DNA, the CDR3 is TGTGCCAGCAACTCCGGGAGGCCCAATTCACCCCTCCACTTT.

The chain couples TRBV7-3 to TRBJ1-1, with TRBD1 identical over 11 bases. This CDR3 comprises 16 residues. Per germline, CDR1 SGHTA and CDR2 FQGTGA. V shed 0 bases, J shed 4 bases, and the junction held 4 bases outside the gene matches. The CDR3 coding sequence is TGTGCCAGCAGCTTAACTTCAGGGACAGGGGGCACTGAAGCTTTCTTT. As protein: CASSLTSGTGGTEAFF.

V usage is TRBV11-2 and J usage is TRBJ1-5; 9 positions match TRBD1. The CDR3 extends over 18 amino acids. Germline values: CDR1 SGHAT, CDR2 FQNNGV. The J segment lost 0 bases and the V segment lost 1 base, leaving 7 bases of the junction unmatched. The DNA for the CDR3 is TGTGCCAGCAGCTTAGGTATCCCGGGACAGGGTAGCAATCAGCCCCAGCATTTT. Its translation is CASSLGIPGQGSNQPQHF.

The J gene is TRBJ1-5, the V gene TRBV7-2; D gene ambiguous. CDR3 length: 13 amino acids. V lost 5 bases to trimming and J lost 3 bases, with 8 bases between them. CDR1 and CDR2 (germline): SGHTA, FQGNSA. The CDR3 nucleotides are TGTGCCAGCAGCACACACAACAATCAGCCCCAGCATTTT. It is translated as CASSTHNNQPQHF.

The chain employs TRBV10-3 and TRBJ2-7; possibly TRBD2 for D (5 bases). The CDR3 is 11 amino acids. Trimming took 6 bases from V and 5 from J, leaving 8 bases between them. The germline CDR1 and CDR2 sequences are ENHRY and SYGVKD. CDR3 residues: CAIRSGNEQYF. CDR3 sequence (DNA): TGTGCCATCAGGTCCGGGAACGAGCAGTACTTC.

This CDR3 is CASTFASGGYNEQFF. The CDR3 bases are TGTGCCAGCACGTTCGCTAGCGGGGGTTACAATGAGCAGTTCTTC. The chain uses TRBV28 and TRBJ2-1; 10 bases line up with TRBD2. The germline CDR1 and CDR2 sequences are MDHEN and SYDVKM. CDR3 size: 15 residues. The V segment lost 7 bases and the J segment 4 bases; nucleotides outside the gene matches: 7.

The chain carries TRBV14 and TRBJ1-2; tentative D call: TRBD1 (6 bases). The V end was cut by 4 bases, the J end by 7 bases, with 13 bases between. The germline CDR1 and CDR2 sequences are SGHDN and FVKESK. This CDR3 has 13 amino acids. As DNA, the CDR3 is TGTGCCAGCAGCCTATACAGGGAGGGTGGCTACACCTTC. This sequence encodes CASSLYREGGYTF.

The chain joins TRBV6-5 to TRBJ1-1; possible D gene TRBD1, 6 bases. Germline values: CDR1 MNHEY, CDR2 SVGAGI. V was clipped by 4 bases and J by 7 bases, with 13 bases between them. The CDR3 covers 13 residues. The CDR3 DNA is TGTGCCAGCAGTTCTGGACAGCTCCATGAAGCTTTCTTT. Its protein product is CASSSGQLHEAFF.

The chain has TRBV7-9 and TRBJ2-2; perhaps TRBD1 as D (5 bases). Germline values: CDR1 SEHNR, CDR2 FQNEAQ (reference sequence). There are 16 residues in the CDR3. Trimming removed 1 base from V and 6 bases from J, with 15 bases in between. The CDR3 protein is CASSLVRGTGPGELFF. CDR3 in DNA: TGTGCCAGCAGCTTAGTTAGGGGAACCGGCCCCGGGGAGCTGTTTTTT. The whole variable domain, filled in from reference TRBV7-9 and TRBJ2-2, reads DTGVSQNPRHKITKRGQNVTFRCDPISEHNRLYWYRQTLGQGPEFLTYFQNEAQLEKSRLLSDRFSAERPKGSFSTLEIQRTEQGDSAMYLCASSLVRGTGPGELFFGEGSRLTVL.

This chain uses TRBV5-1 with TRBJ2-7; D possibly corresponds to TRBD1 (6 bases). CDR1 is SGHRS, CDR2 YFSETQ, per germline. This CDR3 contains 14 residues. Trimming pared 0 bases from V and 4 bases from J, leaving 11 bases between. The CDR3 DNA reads TGCGCCAGCAGCTTGGGGACAGTCCAATACGAGCAGTACTTC. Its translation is CASSLGTVQYEQYF.

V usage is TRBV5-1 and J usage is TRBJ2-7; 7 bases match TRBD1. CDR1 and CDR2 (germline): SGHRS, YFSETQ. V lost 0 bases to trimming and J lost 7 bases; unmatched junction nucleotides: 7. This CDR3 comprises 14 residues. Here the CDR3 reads CASSLGGQAREQYF. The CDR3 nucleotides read TGCGCCAGCAGCTTGGGTGGACAGGCCAGGGAGCAGTACTTC.

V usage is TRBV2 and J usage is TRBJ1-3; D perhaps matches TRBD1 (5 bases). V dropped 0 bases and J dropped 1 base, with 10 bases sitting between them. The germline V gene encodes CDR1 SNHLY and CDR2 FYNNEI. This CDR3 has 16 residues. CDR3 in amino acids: CASSEAMTASGNTIYF. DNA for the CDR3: TGTGCCAGCAGTGAAGCTATGACAGCGTCTGGAAACACCATATATTTT.

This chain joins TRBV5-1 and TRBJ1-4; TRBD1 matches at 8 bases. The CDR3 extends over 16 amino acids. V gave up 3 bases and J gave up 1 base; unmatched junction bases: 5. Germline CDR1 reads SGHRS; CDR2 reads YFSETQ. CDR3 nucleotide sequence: TGCGCCAGCAGCTCCGGACAGGGAGTAACTAATGAAAAACTGTTTTTT. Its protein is CASSSGQGVTNEKLFF.

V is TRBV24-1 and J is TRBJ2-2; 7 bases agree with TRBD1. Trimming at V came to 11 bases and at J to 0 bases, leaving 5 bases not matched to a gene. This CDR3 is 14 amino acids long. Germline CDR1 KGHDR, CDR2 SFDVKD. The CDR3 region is CASSGQSNTGELFF. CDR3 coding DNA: TGTGCCAGCTCGGGACAGTCGAACACCGGGGAGCTGTTTTTT.